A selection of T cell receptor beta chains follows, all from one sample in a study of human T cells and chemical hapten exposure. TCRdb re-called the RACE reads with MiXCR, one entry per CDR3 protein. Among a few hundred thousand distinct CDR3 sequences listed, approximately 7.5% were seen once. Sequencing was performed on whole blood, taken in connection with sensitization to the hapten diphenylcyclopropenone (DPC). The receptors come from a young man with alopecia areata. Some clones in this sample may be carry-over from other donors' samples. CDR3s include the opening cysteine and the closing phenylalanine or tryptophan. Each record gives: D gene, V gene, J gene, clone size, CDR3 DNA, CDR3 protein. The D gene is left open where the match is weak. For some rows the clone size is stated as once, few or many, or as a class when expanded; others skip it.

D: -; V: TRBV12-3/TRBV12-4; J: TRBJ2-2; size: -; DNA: TGTGCCAGCAGCCGGGGGCCCGGGGAGCTGTTTTTT; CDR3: CASSRGPGELFF
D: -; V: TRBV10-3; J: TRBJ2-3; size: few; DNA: TGTGCCATCTCAAGCACAGATACGCAGTATTTT; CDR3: CAISSTDTQYF
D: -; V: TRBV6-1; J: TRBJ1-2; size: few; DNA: TGTGCCAGCAGGAGTGGACAGAACCTGTATGGCTACACCTTC; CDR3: CASRSGQNLYGYTF
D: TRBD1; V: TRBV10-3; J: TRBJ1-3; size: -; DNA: TGTGCCATCAGTGAGTCCCACAGGGGGCGGATTGGAAACACCATATATTTT; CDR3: CAISESHRGRIGNTIYF
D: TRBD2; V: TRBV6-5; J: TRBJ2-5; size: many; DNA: TGTGCCAGCAGTTACTCGAGCCCTCTAGCGGGGTGGGGAGAGACCCAGTACTTC; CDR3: CASSYSSPLAGWGETQYF
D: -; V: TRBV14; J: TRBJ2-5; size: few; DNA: TGTGCCAGCAGCCAAGATCTCCGGACACCGTTTCAAGAGACCCAGTACTTC; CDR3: CASSQDLRTPFQETQYF
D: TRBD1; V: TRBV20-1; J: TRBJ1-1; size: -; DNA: TGCAGTGCTAGGGGCGTTCGAGAGTTAGGGGGCCGGAACACTGAAGCTTTCTTT; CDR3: CSARGVRELGGRNTEAFF
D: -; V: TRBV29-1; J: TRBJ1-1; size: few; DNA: TGCAGCGGCCTAGGGACACCTAACACTGAAGCTTTCTTT; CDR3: CSGLGTPNTEAFF
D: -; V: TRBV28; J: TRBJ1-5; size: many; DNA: TGTGCCAGCAAGGGAGGGTTTTCTCAGCCCCAGCATTTT; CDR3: CASKGGFSQPQHF
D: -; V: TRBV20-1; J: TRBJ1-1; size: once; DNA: TGCAGTGCTAGGGGTGGTACAGGGTGGAGGAACACTGAAGCTTTCTTT; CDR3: CSARGGTGWRNTEAFF
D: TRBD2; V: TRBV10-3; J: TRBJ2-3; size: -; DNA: TGTGCCATCAGTGAGGGAGCTAGCGGGGGGACTAATACGCAGTATTTT; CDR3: CAISEGASGGTNTQYF
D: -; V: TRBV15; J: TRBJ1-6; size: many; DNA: TGTGCCACCAGCAGAGAGAAGCGGGGCTCGGCACCCCTCCACTTT; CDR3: CATSREKRGSAPLHF